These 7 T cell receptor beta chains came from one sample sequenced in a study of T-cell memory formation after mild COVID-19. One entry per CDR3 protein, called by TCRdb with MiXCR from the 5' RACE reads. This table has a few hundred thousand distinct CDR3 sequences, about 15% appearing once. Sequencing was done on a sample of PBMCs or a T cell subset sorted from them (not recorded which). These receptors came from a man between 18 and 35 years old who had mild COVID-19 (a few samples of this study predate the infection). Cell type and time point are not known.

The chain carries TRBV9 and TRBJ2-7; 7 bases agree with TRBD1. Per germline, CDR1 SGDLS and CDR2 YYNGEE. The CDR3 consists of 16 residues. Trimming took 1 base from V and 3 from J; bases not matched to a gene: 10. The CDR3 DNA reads TGTGCCAGCAGCGTAAGTAAGTTTGCAGGGGGCTACGAGCAGTACTTC. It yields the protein CASSVSKFAGGYEQYF.

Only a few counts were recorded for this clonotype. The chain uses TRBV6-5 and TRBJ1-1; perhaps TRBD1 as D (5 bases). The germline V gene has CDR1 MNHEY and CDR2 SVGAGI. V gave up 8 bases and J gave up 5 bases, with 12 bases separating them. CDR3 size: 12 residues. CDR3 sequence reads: CASLVPGTEAFF. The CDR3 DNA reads TGTGCCAGCTTGGTGCCAGGGACTGAAGCTTTCTTT.

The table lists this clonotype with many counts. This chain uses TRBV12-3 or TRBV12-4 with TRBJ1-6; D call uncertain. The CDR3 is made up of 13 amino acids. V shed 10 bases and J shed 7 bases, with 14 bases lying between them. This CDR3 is CATKGRWNSPLHF. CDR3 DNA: TGTGCCACCAAGGGCAGGTGGAATTCACCCCTCCACTTT.

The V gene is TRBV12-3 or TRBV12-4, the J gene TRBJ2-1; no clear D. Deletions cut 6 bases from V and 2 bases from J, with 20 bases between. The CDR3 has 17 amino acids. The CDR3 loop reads CASSRSGSGSTYNEQFF. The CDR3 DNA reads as TGTGCCAGCAGCAGATCCGGGTCCGGAAGCACCTACAATGAGCAGTTCTTC.

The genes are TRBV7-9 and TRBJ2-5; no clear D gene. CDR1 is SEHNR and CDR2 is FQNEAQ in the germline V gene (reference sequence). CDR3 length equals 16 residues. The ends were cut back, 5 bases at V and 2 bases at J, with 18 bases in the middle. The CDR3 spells CASSPSATENQETQYF. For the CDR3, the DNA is TGTGCCAGCAGCCCCTCCGCAACAGAGAATCAAGAGACCCAGTACTTC.

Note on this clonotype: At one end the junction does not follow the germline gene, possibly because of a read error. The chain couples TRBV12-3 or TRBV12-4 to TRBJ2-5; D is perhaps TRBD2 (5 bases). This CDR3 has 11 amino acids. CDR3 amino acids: CASRAGETENF. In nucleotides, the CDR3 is TGTGCCAGCAGAGCCGGGGAAACGGAGAACTTC.

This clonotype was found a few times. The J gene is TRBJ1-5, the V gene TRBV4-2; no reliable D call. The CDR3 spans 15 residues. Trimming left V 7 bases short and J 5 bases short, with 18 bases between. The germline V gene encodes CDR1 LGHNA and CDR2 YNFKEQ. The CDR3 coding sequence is TGTGCCAGCACCAGTAACAGAGGCGACGATCAGCCCCAGCATTTT. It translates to CASTSNRGDDQPQHF.